The T cell receptor beta chain described here comes from a study of cytomegalovirus exposure and HLA in healthy donors. Overall study findings and caveats: Cytomegalovirus-associated TCR beta chains were listed, numbering more than 150.

As to this clone: Its antigen is currently unknown.

Repertoires were generated with immunoSEQ multiplex PCR, while TCRdb's copy carries only in-frame clones and drops some. The data contain about 220,000 clones, roughly 89% of them singletons. V was pared by 4 bases and J by 3 bases, with 15 bases between. Germline CDR1 and CDR2: SQVTM and ANQGSEA. CDR3 length equals 14 residues. This clonotype was obtained from a man between 18 and 29 years old in good health and CMV-seronegative. This chain connects TRBV29-1 to TRBJ1-1; D gene uncertain. The sequencing sample was made of PBMCs. CDR3 region: CSVAPSVLDTEAFF. The CDR3 DNA reads TGCAGCGTTGCTCCGTCAGTACTAGACACTGAAGCTTTCTTT.